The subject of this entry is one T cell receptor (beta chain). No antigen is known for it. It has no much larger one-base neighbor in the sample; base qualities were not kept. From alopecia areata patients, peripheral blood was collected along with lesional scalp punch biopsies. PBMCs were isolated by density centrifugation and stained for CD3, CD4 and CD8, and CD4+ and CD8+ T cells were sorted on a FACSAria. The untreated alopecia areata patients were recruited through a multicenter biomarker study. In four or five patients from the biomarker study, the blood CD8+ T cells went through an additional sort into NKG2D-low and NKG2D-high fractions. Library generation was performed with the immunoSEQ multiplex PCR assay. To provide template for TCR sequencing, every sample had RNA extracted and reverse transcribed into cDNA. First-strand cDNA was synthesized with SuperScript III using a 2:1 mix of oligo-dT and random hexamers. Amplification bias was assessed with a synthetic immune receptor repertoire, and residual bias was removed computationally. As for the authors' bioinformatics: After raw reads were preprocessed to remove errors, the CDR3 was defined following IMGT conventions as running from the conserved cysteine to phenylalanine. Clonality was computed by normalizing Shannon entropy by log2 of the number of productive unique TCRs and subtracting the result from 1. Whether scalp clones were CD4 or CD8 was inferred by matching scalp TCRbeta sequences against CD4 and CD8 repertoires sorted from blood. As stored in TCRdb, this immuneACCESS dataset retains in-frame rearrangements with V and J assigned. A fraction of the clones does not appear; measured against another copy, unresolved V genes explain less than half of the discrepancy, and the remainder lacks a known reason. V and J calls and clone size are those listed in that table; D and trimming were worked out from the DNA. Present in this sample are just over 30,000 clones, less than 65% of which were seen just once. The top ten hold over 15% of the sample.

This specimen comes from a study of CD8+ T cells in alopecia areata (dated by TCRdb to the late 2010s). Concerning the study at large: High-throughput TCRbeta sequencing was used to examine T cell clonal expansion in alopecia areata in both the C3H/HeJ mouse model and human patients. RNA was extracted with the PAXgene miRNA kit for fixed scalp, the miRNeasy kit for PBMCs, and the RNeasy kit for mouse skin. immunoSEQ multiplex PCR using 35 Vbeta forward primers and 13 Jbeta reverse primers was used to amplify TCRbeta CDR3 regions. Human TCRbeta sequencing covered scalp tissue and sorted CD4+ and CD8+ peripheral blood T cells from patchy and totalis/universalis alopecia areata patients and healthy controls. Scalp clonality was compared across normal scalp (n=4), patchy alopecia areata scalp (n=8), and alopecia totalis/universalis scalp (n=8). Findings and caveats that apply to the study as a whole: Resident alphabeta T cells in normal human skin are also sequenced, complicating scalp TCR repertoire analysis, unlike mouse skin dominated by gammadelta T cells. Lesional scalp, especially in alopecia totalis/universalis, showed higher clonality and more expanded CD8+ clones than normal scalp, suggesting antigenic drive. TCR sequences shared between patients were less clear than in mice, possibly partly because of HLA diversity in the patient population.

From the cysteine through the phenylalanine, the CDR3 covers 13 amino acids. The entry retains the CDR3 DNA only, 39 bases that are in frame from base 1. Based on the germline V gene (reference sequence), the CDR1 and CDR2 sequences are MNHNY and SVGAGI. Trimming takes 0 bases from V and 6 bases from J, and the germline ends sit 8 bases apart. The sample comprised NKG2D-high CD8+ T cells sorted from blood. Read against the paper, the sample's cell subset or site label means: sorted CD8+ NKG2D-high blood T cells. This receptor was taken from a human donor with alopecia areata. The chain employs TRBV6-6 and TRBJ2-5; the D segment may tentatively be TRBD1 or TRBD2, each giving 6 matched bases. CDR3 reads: CASSYSGGKTQYF. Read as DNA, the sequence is TGTGCCAGCAGTTACTCAGGGGGGAAGACCCAGTACTTC.